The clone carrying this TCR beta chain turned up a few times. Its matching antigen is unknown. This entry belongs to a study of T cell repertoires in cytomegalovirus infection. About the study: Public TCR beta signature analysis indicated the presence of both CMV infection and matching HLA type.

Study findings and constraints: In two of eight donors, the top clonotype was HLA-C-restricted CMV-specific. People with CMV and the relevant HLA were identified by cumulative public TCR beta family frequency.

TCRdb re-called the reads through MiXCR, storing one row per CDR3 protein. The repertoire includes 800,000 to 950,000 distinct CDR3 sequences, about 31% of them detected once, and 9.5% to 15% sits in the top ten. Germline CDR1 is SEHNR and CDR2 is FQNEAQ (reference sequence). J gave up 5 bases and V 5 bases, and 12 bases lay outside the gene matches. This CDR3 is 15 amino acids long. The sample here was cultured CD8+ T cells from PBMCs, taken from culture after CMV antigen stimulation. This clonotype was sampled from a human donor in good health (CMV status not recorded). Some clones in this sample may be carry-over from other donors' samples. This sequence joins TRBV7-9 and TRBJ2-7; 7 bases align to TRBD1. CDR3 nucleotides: TGTGCCAGCAGCCTAGGGACAGAAATCTTGAACGAGCAGTACTTC. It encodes CASSLGTEILNEQYF.